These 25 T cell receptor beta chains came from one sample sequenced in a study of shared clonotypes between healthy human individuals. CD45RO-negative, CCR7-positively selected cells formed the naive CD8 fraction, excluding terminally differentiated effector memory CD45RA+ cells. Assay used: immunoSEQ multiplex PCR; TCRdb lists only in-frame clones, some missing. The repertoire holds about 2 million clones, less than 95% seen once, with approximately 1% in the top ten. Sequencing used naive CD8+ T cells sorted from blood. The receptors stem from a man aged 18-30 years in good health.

This CDR3 reads CASRQGGTDTQYF. The CDR3 nucleotides read TGTGCCAGCCGACAGGGAGGGACAGATACGCAGTATTTT. The V gene is TRBV25-1, the J gene TRBJ2-3; D tentatively fits TRBD1 or TRBD2 (7 bases each). The germline gives CDR1 MGHDK, CDR2 SYGVNS. V was pared by 8 bases and J by 3 bases, with 12 bases between. The length of the CDR3 is 13 residues.

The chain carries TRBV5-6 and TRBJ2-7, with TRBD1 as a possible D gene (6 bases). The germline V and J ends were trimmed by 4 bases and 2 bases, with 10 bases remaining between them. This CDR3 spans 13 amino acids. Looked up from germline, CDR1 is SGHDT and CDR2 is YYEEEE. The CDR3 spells CASSHGTTYEQYF. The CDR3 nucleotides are TGTGCCAGCAGCCACGGGACAACCTACGAGCAGTACTTC.

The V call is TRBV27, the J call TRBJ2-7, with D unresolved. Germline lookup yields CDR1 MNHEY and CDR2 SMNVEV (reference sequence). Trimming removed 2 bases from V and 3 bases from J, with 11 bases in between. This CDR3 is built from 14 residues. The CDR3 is CASSLAPVHYEQYF. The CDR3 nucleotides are TGTGCCAGCAGTTTAGCGCCAGTCCACTACGAGCAGTACTTC.

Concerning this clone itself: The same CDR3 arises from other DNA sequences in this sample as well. Here the CDR3 reads CASSVVSTGELFF. CDR3 DNA: TGTGCCAGCAGCGTAGTGAGTACCGGGGAGCTGTTTTTT. The chain links TRBV9 to TRBJ2-2; D gene uncertain. The CDR3 has 13 amino acids. Germline V CDR1 and CDR2: SGDLS, YYNGEE. The germline V and J ends were trimmed by 0 bases and 5 bases, with 5 bases remaining between them.

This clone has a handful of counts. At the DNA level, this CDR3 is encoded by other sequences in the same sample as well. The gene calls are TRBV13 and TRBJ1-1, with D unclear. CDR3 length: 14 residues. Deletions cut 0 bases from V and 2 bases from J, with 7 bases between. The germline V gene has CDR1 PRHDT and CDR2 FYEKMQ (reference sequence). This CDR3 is CASSLGPGNTEAFF. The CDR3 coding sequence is TGTGCCAGCAGCTTAGGTCCGGGAAACACTGAAGCTTTCTTT.

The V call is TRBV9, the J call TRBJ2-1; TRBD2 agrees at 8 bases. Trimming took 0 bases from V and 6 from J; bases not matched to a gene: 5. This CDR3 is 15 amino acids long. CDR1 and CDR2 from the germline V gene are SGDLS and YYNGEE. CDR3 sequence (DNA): TGTGCCAGCAGCGTAGAGCGGGAGCTATCCAATGAGCAGTTCTTC. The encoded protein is CASSVERELSNEQFF. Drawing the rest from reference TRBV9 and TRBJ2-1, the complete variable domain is DSGVTQTPKHLITATGQRVTLRCSPRSGDLSVYWYQQSLDQGLQFLIQYYNGEERAKGNILERFSAQQFPDLHSELNLSSLELGDSALYFCASSVERELSNEQFFGPGTRLTVL.

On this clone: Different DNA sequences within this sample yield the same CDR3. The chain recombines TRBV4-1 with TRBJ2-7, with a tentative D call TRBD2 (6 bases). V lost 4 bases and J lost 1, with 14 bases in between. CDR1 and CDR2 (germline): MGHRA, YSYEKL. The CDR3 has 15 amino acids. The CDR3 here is CASSPTGTSSYEQYF. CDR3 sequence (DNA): TGCGCCAGCAGCCCCACCGGGACTTCTTCCTACGAGCAGTACTTC.

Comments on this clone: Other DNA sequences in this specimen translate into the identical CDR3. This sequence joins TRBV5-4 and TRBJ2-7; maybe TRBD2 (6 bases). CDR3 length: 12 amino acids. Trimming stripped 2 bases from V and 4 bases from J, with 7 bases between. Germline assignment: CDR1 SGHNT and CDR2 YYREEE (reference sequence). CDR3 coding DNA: TGTGCCAGCAGCTTTAGCGGATACGAGCAGTACTTC. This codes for CASSFSGYEQYF.

In DNA form, the CDR3 reads TGTGCCAGTTACAGGGATAACAAAGAGACCCAGTACTTC. It encodes CASYRDNKETQYF. This rearrangement joins TRBV28 to TRBJ2-5; D is perhaps TRBD1 (6 bases). CDR3 size: 13 residues. The V gene's germline CDR1 is MDHEN and CDR2 SYDVKM. The V end was cut by 9 bases, the J end by 3 bases, with 14 bases between.

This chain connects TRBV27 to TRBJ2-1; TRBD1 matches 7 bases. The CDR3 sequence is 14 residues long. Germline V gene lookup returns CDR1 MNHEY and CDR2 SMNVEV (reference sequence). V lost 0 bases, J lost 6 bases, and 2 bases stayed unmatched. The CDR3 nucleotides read TGTGCCAGCAGTTTATCGTCAGGGGGCAATGAGCAGTTCTTC. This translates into CASSLSSGGNEQFF.

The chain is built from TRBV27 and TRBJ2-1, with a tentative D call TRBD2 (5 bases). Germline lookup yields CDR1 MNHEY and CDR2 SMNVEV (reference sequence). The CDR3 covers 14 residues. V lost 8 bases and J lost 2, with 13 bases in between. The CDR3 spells CASADRGAYNEQFF. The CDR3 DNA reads TGTGCCAGCGCCGACCGGGGAGCCTACAATGAGCAGTTCTTC.

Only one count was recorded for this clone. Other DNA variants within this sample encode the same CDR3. The DNA of the CDR3 is TGTGCCTGGAGTAGCAGCACAGATACGCAGTATTTT. The encoded protein is CAWSSSTDTQYF. This chain joins TRBV30 and TRBJ2-3; no clear D gene. Germline-derived CDR1 and CDR2 are GTSNPN and SVGIG (reference sequence). V was shortened by 2 bases and J by 0 bases, with 3 bases between the two germline ends. CDR3 size: 12 residues.

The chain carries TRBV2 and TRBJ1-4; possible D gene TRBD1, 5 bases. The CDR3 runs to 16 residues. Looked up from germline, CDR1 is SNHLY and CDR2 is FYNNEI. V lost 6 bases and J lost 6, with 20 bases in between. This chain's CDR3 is CASRPSGTGIYEKLFF. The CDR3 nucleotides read TGTGCCAGCAGACCATCAGGGACCGGGATATATGAAAAACTGTTTTTT.

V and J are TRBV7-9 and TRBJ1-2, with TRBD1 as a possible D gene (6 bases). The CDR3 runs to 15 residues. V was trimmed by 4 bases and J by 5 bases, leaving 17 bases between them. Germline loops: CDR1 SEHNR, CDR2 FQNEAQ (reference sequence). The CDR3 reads CASSSSEQGRYGYTF. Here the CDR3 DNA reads TGTGCCAGCAGCTCCTCGGAGCAGGGGAGGTATGGCTACACCTTC. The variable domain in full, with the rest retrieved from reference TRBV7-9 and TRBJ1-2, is DTGVSQNPRHKITKRGQNVTFRCDPISEHNRLYWYRQTLGQGPEFLTYFQNEAQLEKSRLLSDRFSAERPKGSFSTLEIQRTEQGDSAMYLCASSSSEQGRYGYTFGSGTRLTVV.

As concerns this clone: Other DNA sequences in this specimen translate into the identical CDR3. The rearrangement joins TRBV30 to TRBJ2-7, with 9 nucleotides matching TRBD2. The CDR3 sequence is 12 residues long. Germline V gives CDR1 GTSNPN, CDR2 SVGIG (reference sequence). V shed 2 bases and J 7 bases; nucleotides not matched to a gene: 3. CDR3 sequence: CAWSPRGGEQYF. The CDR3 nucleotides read TGTGCCTGGAGTCCGCGGGGGGGGGAGCAGTACTTC.

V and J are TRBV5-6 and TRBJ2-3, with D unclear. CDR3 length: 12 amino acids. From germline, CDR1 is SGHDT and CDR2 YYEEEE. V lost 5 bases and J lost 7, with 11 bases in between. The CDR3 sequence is CASSSPANTQYF. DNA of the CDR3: TGTGCCAGCAGTTCCCCGGCGAATACGCAGTATTTT.

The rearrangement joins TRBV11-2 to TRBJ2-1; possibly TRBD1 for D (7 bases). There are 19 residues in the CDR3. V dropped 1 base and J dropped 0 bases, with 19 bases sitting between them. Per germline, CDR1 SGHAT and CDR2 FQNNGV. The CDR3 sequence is CASSLVAGGPPSSYNEQFF. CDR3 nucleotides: TGTGCCAGCAGCTTAGTTGCAGGGGGGCCCCCGAGCTCCTACAATGAGCAGTTCTTC.

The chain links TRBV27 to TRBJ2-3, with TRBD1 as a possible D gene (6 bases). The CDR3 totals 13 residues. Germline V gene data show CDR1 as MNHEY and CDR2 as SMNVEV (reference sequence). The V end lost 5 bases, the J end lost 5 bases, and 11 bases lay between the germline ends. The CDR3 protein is CASSLTGLDTQYF. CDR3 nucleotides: TGTGCCAGCAGTCTAACAGGGTTAGATACGCAGTATTTT.

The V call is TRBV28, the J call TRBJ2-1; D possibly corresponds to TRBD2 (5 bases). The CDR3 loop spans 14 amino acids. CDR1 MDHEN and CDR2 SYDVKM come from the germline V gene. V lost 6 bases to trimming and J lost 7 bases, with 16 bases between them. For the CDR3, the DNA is TGTGCCAGCAGGGTTCGGGAAATCGGGAATGAGCAGTTCTTC. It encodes CASRVREIGNEQFF.

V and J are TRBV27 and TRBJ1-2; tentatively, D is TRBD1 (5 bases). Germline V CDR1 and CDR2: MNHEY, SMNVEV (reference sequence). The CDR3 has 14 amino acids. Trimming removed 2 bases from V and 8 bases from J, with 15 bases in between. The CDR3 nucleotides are TGTGCCAGCAGTTTAGGGGGGATAAATACCGGCTACACCTTC. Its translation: CASSLGGINTGYTF.

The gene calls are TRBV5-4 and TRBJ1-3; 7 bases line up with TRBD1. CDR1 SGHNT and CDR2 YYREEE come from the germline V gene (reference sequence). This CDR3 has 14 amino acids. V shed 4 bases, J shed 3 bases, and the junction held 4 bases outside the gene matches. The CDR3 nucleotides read TGTGCCAGCAGCGACAGGGATTTTGGAAACACCATATATTTT. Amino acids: CASSDRDFGNTIYF.

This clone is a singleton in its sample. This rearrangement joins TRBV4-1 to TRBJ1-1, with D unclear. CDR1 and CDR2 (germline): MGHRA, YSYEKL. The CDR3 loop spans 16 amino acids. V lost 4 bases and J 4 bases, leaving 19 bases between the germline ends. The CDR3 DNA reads TGCGCCAGCAGCCCTGGCCCATTGGGAGGGAGCACTGAAGCTTTCTTT. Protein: CASSPGPLGGSTEAFF.

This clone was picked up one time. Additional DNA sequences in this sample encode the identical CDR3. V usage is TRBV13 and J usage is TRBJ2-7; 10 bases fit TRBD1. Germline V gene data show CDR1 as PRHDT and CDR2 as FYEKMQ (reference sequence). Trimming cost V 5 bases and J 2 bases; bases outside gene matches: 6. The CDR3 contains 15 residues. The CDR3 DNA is TGTGCCAGCAGCCCTACCGGGACAGGGGCCTACGAGCAGTACTTC. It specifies CASSPTGTGAYEQYF.

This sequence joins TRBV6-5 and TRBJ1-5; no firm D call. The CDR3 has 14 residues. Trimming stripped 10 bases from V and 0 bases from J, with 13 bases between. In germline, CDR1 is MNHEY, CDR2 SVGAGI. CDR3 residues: CATQPSHSNQPQHF. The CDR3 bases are TGTGCCACCCAGCCCAGTCATAGCAATCAGCCCCAGCATTTT.

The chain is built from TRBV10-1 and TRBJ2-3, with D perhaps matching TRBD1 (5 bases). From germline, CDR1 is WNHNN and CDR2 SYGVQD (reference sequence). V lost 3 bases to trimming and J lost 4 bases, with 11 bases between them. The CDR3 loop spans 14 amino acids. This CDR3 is CASSESLGADTQYF. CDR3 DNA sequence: TGCGCCAGCAGTGAATCGCTAGGGGCAGATACGCAGTATTTT.